The subject of this entry is one T cell receptor (beta chain). Its antigen is still unknown. These data are taken from a study of vaccination and CD4 T cells after COVID-19. Study findings and constraints: Of the reactive clones in convalescent patients, a median 86.3% showed up only post-vaccination.

With the Oncomine TCR Beta short-read assay, DNA from cultured CD4+ T cells was sequenced. TCRdb re-derived calls from the PCR reads in MiXCR, one entry per CDR3 protein. The sample comprises some 5,000 distinct CDR3 sequences, roughly 77% of which are singletons, and less than 25% rests with the top ten. Treatment indicated: approximately nine-day PBMC culture with coronavirus spike peptide pools or control peptides (ViraFEST assay). This CDR3 spans 13 amino acids. Trimming stripped 4 bases from V and 2 bases from J, with 9 bases between. CDR1 is MNHEY and CDR2 is SVGAGI in the germline V gene. The V and J genes are TRBV6-5 and TRBJ2-7; D gene unclear. Material for sequencing was CD4+ T cells from blood, cultured in vitro. The clonotype originates from a human donor who had recovered from COVID-19. CDR3 DNA sequence: TGTGCCAGCAGTTCCCTTTCCCCCTACGAGCAGTACTTC. This sequence encodes CASSSLSPYEQYF.